Listed here are 28 T cell receptor beta chains from one sample, sequenced in a study of control samples from healthy donors and cancer patients. Measured with immunoSEQ multiplex PCR; TCRdb has only the in-frame clones, and not every one. The sample carries some 70,000 clones, about 83% recorded once. The sequenced sample consisted of blood. The receptors derive from a man in his 60s in good health.

CDR3 nucleotides: TGCGCCAGCAGCCAAGAAAAAATCGGGATTTCGTACAATGAGCAGTTCTTC. Protein product: CASSQEKIGISYNEQFF. The chain is built from TRBV4-1 and TRBJ2-1; TRBD2 might be the D (5 bases). The CDR3 consists of 17 residues. Germline V CDR1 and CDR2: MGHRA, YSYEKL. Trimming took off 0 bases at V and 4 bases at J, with 16 bases between the two ends.

The V gene is TRBV7-9, the J gene TRBJ2-3, with unresolved D. Germline V CDR1 and CDR2: SEHNR, FQNEAQ (reference sequence). Trimming removed 1 base from V and 2 bases from J, with 7 bases in between. The CDR3 extends over 14 amino acids. The CDR3 region is CASSLERPTDTQYF. The CDR3 DNA sequence: TGTGCCAGCAGCTTAGAACGGCCCACAGATACGCAGTATTTT. The full variable domain, completed using reference TRBV7-9 and TRBJ2-3, is DTGVSQNPRHKITKRGQNVTFRCDPISEHNRLYWYRQTLGQGPEFLTYFQNEAQLEKSRLLSDRFSAERPKGSFSTLEIQRTEQGDSAMYLCASSLERPTDTQYFGPGTRLTVL.

V is TRBV4-3 and J is TRBJ2-2; D is undetermined. CDR3 size: 16 residues. Germline V lookup: CDR1 LGHNA, CDR2 YSLEER. With 0 bases removed from V and 2 bases from J, the gap between germline ends came to 10 bases. The CDR3 loop reads CASSQDLNRNTGELFF. The CDR3 DNA reads as TGCGCCAGCAGCCAAGATCTCAACAGAAACACCGGGGAGCTGTTTTTT.

The gene calls are TRBV20-1 and TRBJ1-2; no reliable D call. From germline, CDR1 is DFQATT and CDR2 SNEGSKA (reference sequence). Trimming left V 4 bases short and J 0 bases short, with 9 bases between. CDR3 length equals 13 residues. CDR3 in amino acids: CSANDPANYGYTF. CDR3 bases: TGCAGTGCTAATGACCCCGCTAACTATGGCTACACCTTC.

The V and J genes are TRBV4-3 and TRBJ2-1; 13 bases agree with TRBD2. From germline, CDR1 is LGHNA and CDR2 YSLEER. V was pared by 3 bases and J by 1 base, with 12 bases of the junction left unmatched. The CDR3 spans 20 residues. The CDR3 region has the DNA TGCGCCAGCAGCCACCCCAATCCCTGGACTAGCGGGAGTTCCTACAATGAGCAGTTCTTC. It specifies CASSHPNPWTSGSSYNEQFF.

This chain links TRBV5-1 with TRBJ2-1, with 11 positions matching TRBD2. This CDR3 is 15 amino acids long. Per germline, CDR1 SGHRS and CDR2 YFSETQ. The V gene end was trimmed by 0 bases and the J gene end by 6 bases; junction bases not matched to a gene: 2. The CDR3: CASSLDSGRGNEQFF. The CDR3 region has the DNA TGCGCCAGCAGCTTGGATAGCGGGAGGGGCAATGAGCAGTTCTTC.

The rearrangement uses TRBV21-1 and TRBJ2-3; TRBD2 is the table's D call, not checked against the DNA. TRBV21-1 represents a pseudogene. The CDR3 consists of 15 residues. For the CDR3, the DNA is TGTGCCAGCAGCAAATGCCGCGGGATCACAGATACGCAGTATTTT. Translated: CASSKCRGITDTQYF.

The rearrangement joins TRBV18 to TRBJ1-1; D is unresolved. V lost 7 bases to trimming and J lost 4 bases, with 22 bases between them. Germline-derived CDR1 and CDR2 are KGHSH and LQKENI. CDR3 length: 16 amino acids. CDR3 amino acids: CASFGGRQLKTTEAFF. The CDR3 DNA follows: TGTGCCAGCTTCGGTGGTCGGCAACTGAAGACCACTGAAGCTTTCTTT.

The V call is TRBV7-3, the J call TRBJ2-1; TRBD2 agrees at 9 bases. The V gene's germline CDR1 is SGHTA and CDR2 FQGTGA. The CDR3 runs 18 residues. Trimming cost V 4 bases and J 6 bases; bases outside gene matches: 16. The chain's CDR3 is CASSSVGRLAASGNEQFF. The CDR3 DNA reads as TGTGCCAGCAGCTCCGTCGGGCGACTAGCGGCGAGTGGCAATGAGCAGTTCTTC.

V usage is TRBV6-2 or TRBV6-3 and J usage is TRBJ2-7; 11 nucleotides align to TRBD2. The CDR3 has 16 amino acids. Trimming took 6 bases from V and 3 from J; bases not matched to a gene: 10. Germline V CDR1 and CDR2: MNHEY, SVGEGT. For the CDR3, the DNA is TGTGCCAGCAGCCCTCCCGGACTAGCGGGCCACTACGAGCAGTACTTC. The encoded protein is CASSPPGLAGHYEQYF.

The chain has TRBV10-3 and TRBJ2-2, with D uncertain. The V end lost 4 bases, the J end lost 6 bases, and 12 bases lay between the germline ends. The CDR3 covers 14 residues. The germline V gene has CDR1 ENHRY and CDR2 SYGVKD. As DNA, the CDR3 is TGTGCCATCAGTGCACCTGAGGAACCCGGGGAGCTGTTTTTT. Its translation: CAISAPEEPGELFF.

V and J are TRBV5-1 and TRBJ1-1; 11 bases fit TRBD1. This CDR3 comprises 17 residues. The V segment lost 2 bases and the J segment 4 bases; nucleotides outside the gene matches: 10. Per the germline V gene, CDR1 is SGHRS and CDR2 is YFSETQ. The CDR3 reads CASSFTGQGVRGTEAFF. The CDR3 nucleotides are TGCGCCAGCAGCTTTACGGGACAGGGGGTGAGGGGCACTGAAGCTTTCTTT.

The chain couples TRBV2 to TRBJ2-2; tentatively, D is TRBD2 (5 bases). In germline, CDR1 is SNHLY, CDR2 FYNNEI. V was pared by 6 bases and J by 3 bases, with 14 bases between. This CDR3 contains 15 residues. The CDR3 DNA sequence: TGTGCCAGCAGGATCGTAAGGCGGGACACCGGGGAGCTGTTTTTT. Amino acid sequence: CASRIVRRDTGELFF.

V and J are TRBV28 and TRBJ1-5; D is perhaps TRBD1 (6 bases). The CDR3 sequence is 17 residues long. V shed 5 bases and J shed 0 bases, with 17 bases lying between them. Per germline, CDR1 MDHEN and CDR2 SYDVKM. CDR3 in amino acids: CASSPLDSGYSNQPQHF. The CDR3 DNA sequence: TGTGCCAGCAGTCCCTTGGACAGCGGATATAGCAATCAGCCCCAGCATTTT.

The rearrangement links TRBV4-1 to TRBJ2-1, with D unresolved. CDR3 length equals 16 residues. Germline V CDR1 and CDR2: MGHRA, YSYEKL. Trimming removed 0 bases at V and 3 bases at J, with 12 bases between. The CDR3 protein is CASSQDILGLYNEQFF. The CDR3 nucleotides are TGCGCCAGCAGCCAAGATATCCTAGGTCTCTACAATGAGCAGTTCTTC.

V gene TRBV7-9 combines with J gene TRBJ2-1; D remains ambiguous. V dropped 7 bases and J dropped 14 bases, with 21 bases sitting between them. This CDR3 has 13 amino acids. Germline-derived CDR1 and CDR2 are SEHNR and FQNEAQ (reference sequence). Here the CDR3 DNA reads TGTGCCAGCAACCCCGGTAAGGTAGGGAAAGAGTTCTTC. Protein product: CASNPGKVGKEFF.

This clone was found once. The same CDR3 can be traced to other DNA sequences in this sample. The chain uses TRBV30 and TRBJ2-3; maybe TRBD2 (6 bases). V lost 0 bases to trimming and J lost 2 bases, with 9 bases between them. Per the germline V gene, CDR1 is GTSNPN and CDR2 is SVGIG (reference sequence). The CDR3 extends over 14 amino acids. CDR3 sequence reads: CAWSVSGSTDTQYF. CDR3 coding DNA: TGTGCCTGGAGTGTTAGCGGCTCCACAGATACGCAGTATTTT.

The V gene is TRBV7-3, the J gene TRBJ2-1, with 10 bases identical to TRBD2. With 5 bases clipped from V and 5 bases from J, the junction kept 3 bases outside the gene matches. The CDR3 length is 14 residues. The germline gives CDR1 SGHTA, CDR2 FQGTGA. CDR3 sequence (DNA): TGTGCCAGCAGCGGGCTAGCGGGAGACAATGAGCAGTTCTTC. Its translation is CASSGLAGDNEQFF. The full variable domain, in which reference TRBV7-3 and TRBJ2-1 provide the parts outside the CDR3, is GAGVSQTPSNKVTEKGKYVELRCDPISGHTALYWYRQSLGQGPEFLIYFQGTGAADDSGLPNDRFFAVRPEGSVSTLKIQRTERGDSAVYLCASSGLAGDNEQFFGPGTRLTVL.

The gene calls are TRBV12-5 and TRBJ2-4; D may match TRBD1 or TRBD2 (5 bases each). Per germline, CDR1 LGHNT and CDR2 FRNRAP. The CDR3 runs to 14 residues. V gave up 4 bases and J gave up 9 bases, with 16 bases separating them. The chain's CDR3 is CASGSSGPGGIQYF. CDR3 DNA: TGTGCTAGTGGTTCCTCGGGGCCGGGCGGCATTCAGTACTTC.

CDR3 residues: CASSYTGASETQYF. For the CDR3, the DNA is TGTGCCAGCAGCTATACAGGGGCGAGCGAGACCCAGTACTTC. The V and J genes are TRBV7-9 and TRBJ2-5; 7 nucleotides agree with TRBD1. Germline V gene sequence: CDR1 SEHNR, CDR2 FQNEAQ (reference sequence). The CDR3 contains 14 residues. With 4 bases clipped from V and 5 bases from J, the junction kept 7 bases outside the gene matches.

This clone was observed a few times. The chain's CDR3 is CASSPGQSETQYF. CDR3 DNA sequence: TGTGCCAGCTCACCAGGCCAGTCAGAGACCCAGTACTTC. V usage is TRBV18 and J usage is TRBJ2-5; D unresolved. Trimming pared 2 bases from V and 4 bases from J, leaving 8 bases between. The germline V gene encodes CDR1 KGHSH and CDR2 LQKENI. This CDR3 contains 13 residues.

Written as DNA, the CDR3 is TGTGCCAGCAGCCAAGCGACAGGATTGGGCTTTGGCTACACCTTC. It is translated as CASSQATGLGFGYTF. V and J are TRBV4-2 and TRBJ1-2; perhaps TRBD1 as D (6 bases). Germline V lookup: CDR1 LGHNA, CDR2 YNFKEQ. This CDR3 region has 15 residues. V lost 1 base to trimming and J lost 7 bases, with 16 bases between them.

This sequence joins TRBV6-5 and TRBJ2-4, with 7 bases lining up with TRBD2. This CDR3 comprises 13 residues. V shed 7 bases, J shed 8 bases, and the junction held 8 bases outside the gene matches. In germline, CDR1 is MNHEY, CDR2 SVGAGI. CDR3 DNA sequence: TGTGCCAGCAAAAAGGGCGGGGGAGACATTCAGTACTTC. Its translation is CASKKGGGDIQYF.

This chain links TRBV28 with TRBJ2-2, with 7 bases lining up with TRBD1. CDR1 and CDR2 (germline): MDHEN, SYDVKM. The CDR3 contains 14 residues. V shed 7 bases, J shed 5 bases, and the junction held 7 bases outside the gene matches. The CDR3 sequence: CASTTGMRTGELFF. The CDR3 region has the DNA TGTGCCAGCACGACAGGGATGAGGACCGGGGAGCTGTTTTTT. The full variable domain, completed using reference TRBV28 and TRBJ2-2, is DVKVTQSSRYLVKRTGEKVFLECVQDMDHENMFWYRQDPGLGLRLIYFSYDVKMKEKGDIPEGYSVSREKKERFSLILESASTNQTSMYLCASTTGMRTGELFFGEGSRLTVL.

V gene TRBV30 combines with J gene TRBJ1-2, with D possibly matching TRBD1 (5 bases). The ends were cut back, 2 bases at V and 4 bases at J, with 11 bases in the middle. Germline CDR1 and CDR2: GTSNPN and SVGIG (reference sequence). The CDR3 runs 13 residues. The CDR3 DNA is TGTGCCTGGAGTATAGGCAGGGCCTATGGCTACACCTTC. It encodes CAWSIGRAYGYTF.

CDR3 sequence (DNA): TGTGCCACCAGTGATTTGAGGGGGCCTGGACTCGATACGCAGTATTTT. Encoded protein: CATSDLRGPGLDTQYF. The rearrangement links TRBV24-1 to TRBJ2-3; TRBD1 aligns across 7 bases. This CDR3 comprises 16 residues. Germline values: CDR1 KGHDR, CDR2 SFDVKD. J was trimmed by 6 bases and V by 0 bases; bases with no gene match: 8.

The chain is built from TRBV28 and TRBJ2-7; TRBD2 matches 7 bases. CDR1 and CDR2 (germline): MDHEN, SYDVKM. The V and J ends lost 8 bases and 3 bases, in that order; junction bases with no gene match: 1. This CDR3 has 11 amino acids. CDR3 protein: CASWGGYEQYF. The CDR3 DNA reads as TGTGCCAGCTGGGGGGGCTACGAGCAGTACTTC. Drawing the rest from reference TRBV28 and TRBJ2-7, the complete variable domain is DVKVTQSSRYLVKRTGEKVFLECVQDMDHENMFWYRQDPGLGLRLIYFSYDVKMKEKGDIPEGYSVSREKKERFSLILESASTNQTSMYLCASWGGYEQYFGPGTRLTVT.

On this clone: This sample includes further DNA sequences coding for the same CDR3. The chain has TRBV7-2 and TRBJ2-5; no firm D call. The CDR3 runs to 13 residues. Germline V gives CDR1 SGHTA, CDR2 FQGNSA. Trimming cost V 3 bases and J 2 bases, with 7 bases left between them. CDR3 residues: CASSLVQQETQYF. The CDR3 region has the DNA TGTGCCAGCAGCTTGGTACAGCAAGAGACCCAGTACTTC.